The 17 T cell receptor beta chains below all came from one sample that was sequenced in a study of cytomegalovirus exposure and HLA in healthy donors. Both 60 Vbeta primers and 13 Jbeta primers went into the PCR. TCRdb's copy holds only in-frame clones and misses some; the assay was immunoSEQ multiplex PCR. The sample shows about 160,000 clones, around 84% of them seen only once. The sequenced sample consisted of PBMCs. The receptor set was obtained from a man in his late teens or twenties in good health and CMV-seropositive.

V gene TRBV11-2 combines with J gene TRBJ1-4; 7 positions agree with TRBD1. J gave up 7 bases and V 5 bases, and 7 bases lay outside the gene matches. Germline assignment: CDR1 SGHAT and CDR2 FQNNGV. CDR3 length equals 14 residues. The CDR3 DNA is TGTGCCAGCAGCCGTTCCAGGGGGACTGAAAAACTGTTTTTT. Translated: CASSRSRGTEKLFF.

The table lists this clone with a few counts. The V call is TRBV4-1, the J call TRBJ1-6; tentative D call: TRBD1 (6 bases). Trimming cost V 2 bases and J 8 bases, with 13 bases left between them. CDR1 is MGHRA and CDR2 is YSYEKL in the germline V gene. The CDR3 sequence is 15 residues long. CDR3 DNA sequence: TGCGCCAGCAGCCAATCGCAGGGGAGTTATTCACCCCTCCACTTT. It specifies CASSQSQGSYSPLHF.

This chain links TRBV19 with TRBJ2-7; D is unresolved. CDR1 and CDR2 (germline): LNHDA, SQIVND (reference sequence). The CDR3 contains 13 residues. V was shortened by 3 bases and J by 2 bases, with 8 bases between the two germline ends. The CDR3 sequence is CASSIGGTYEQYF. Here the CDR3 DNA reads TGTGCCAGTAGTATTGGCGGTACCTACGAGCAGTACTTC.

J is TRBJ2-3 and V is TRBV6-6, with D uncertain. V was shortened by 4 bases and J by 3 bases, with 8 bases between the two germline ends. CDR1 and CDR2 from the germline V gene are MNHNY and SVGAGI (reference sequence). CDR3 size: 13 residues. The CDR3 DNA follows: TGTGCCAGCAGTTTGCAAGAGACAGATACGCAGTATTTT. Translating it yields CASSLQETDTQYF.

The table lists this clone with a few counts. The CDR3 loop is CASSLALTSGTNTGELFF. CDR3 sequence (DNA): TGTGCCAGCAGCTTGGCCTTGACTAGCGGAACGAACACCGGGGAGCTGTTTTTT. This chain uses TRBV5-4 with TRBJ2-2; 9 bases are a match to TRBD2. Germline V lookup: CDR1 SGHNT, CDR2 YYREEE (reference sequence). V gave up 0 bases and J gave up 0 bases; unmatched junction bases: 6. This CDR3 contains 18 residues.

The V and J genes are TRBV5-6 and TRBJ1-4, with D unresolved. With 2 bases removed from V and 3 bases from J, the gap between germline ends came to 14 bases. Per germline, CDR1 SGHDT and CDR2 YYEEEE. The CDR3 consists of 16 residues. CDR3: CASSLRGHGPNEKLFF. The CDR3 region has the DNA TGTGCCAGCAGCTTAAGAGGGCACGGACCTAATGAAAAACTGTTTTTT.

V and J are TRBV7-2 and TRBJ1-2; tentative D call: TRBD1 (5 bases). The length of the CDR3 is 12 residues. The germline V gene encodes CDR1 SGHTA and CDR2 FQGNSA. V lost 4 bases to trimming and J lost 5 bases, with 8 bases between them. CDR3 sequence (DNA): TGTGCCAGCAGCTACCGACAGTATGGCTACACCTTC. This gives the protein CASSYRQYGYTF.

This chain uses TRBV6-6 with TRBJ1-1; TRBD1 is a possible D gene (5 bases). Germline CDR1 MNHNY, CDR2 SVGAGI (reference sequence). Trimming removed 5 bases at V and 0 bases at J, with 10 bases between. CDR3 length equals 14 residues. The CDR3 sequence: CASSGTQVNTEAFF. CDR3 coding DNA: TGTGCCAGCAGTGGCACACAGGTGAACACTGAAGCTTTCTTT.

The chain joins TRBV30 to TRBJ2-5, with D possibly being TRBD2 (6 bases). The germline gives CDR1 GTSNPN, CDR2 SVGIG (reference sequence). V was clipped by 5 bases and J by 1 base, with 20 bases between them. The CDR3 sequence is 16 residues long. In DNA form, the CDR3 reads TGTGCCTGGGAGGCAGTGGCGGGGCGAGGCCAAGAGACCCAGTACTTC. As protein: CAWEAVAGRGQETQYF. Variable domain in full (rest from reference TRBV30 and TRBJ2-5): SQTIHQWPATLVQPVGSPLSLECTVEGTSNPNLYWYRQAAGRGLQLLFYSVGIGQISSEVPQNLSASRPQDRQFILSSKKLLLSDSGFYLCAWEAVAGRGQETQYFGPGTRLLVL.

This chain links TRBV23-1 with TRBJ2-7, with D perhaps TRBD2 (7 bases). TRBV23-1 is treated as an ORF (open reading frame) with a function not yet certain. Trimming removed 3 bases at V and 5 bases at J, with 20 bases between. This CDR3 contains 16 residues. The CDR3 protein is CASSHPHARGGNEQYF. CDR3 nucleotide sequence: TGCGCCAGCAGTCATCCCCACGCTAGGGGGGGAAACGAGCAGTACTTC.

The genes are TRBV6-5 and TRBJ1-1, with D perhaps TRBD1 (6 bases). Germline V gene data show CDR1 as MNHEY and CDR2 as SVGAGI. V lost 6 bases and J 5 bases, leaving 13 bases between the germline ends. CDR3 length: 13 residues. The CDR3 sequence is CASSLTGQTEAFF. As DNA, the CDR3 is TGTGCCAGCAGCCTAACGGGACAAACTGAAGCTTTCTTT.

Of note for this clone: The sample holds other DNA sequences that translate to the same CDR3. This chain connects TRBV7-6 to TRBJ2-5; 12 bases fit TRBD2. From germline, CDR1 is SGHVS and CDR2 FNYEAQ. There are 16 residues in the CDR3. The V and J ends lost 2 bases and 4 bases, in that order; junction bases with no gene match: 5. The CDR3 sequence: CASSLRLAGVGETQYF. As DNA, the CDR3 is TGTGCCAGCAGCTTAAGACTAGCGGGGGTTGGAGAGACCCAGTACTTC.

The V gene is TRBV25-1, the J gene TRBJ1-2; 7 nucleotides line up with TRBD1. CDR3 size: 13 residues. Trimming took 6 bases from V and 6 from J; bases not matched to a gene: 7. Germline values: CDR1 MGHDK, CDR2 SYGVNS. In nucleotides, the CDR3 is TGTGCCAGCAGACCGGGACAGTTTAATGGCTACACCTTC. Translating it yields CASRPGQFNGYTF.

The chain has TRBV4-2 and TRBJ2-1, with a weak D call TRBD1 (5 bases). Germline loops: CDR1 LGHNA, CDR2 YNFKEQ. The CDR3 covers 15 residues. Deletions cut 0 bases from V and 7 bases from J, with 13 bases between. This CDR3 is CASSQDQGGANEQFF. Written as DNA, the CDR3 is TGTGCCAGCAGCCAAGATCAGGGTGGGGCTAATGAGCAGTTCTTC.

The J gene is TRBJ1-1, the V gene TRBV9; D uncertain. CDR3 length: 14 residues. Germline lookup yields CDR1 SGDLS and CDR2 YYNGEE. V was trimmed by 0 bases and J by 3 bases, leaving 9 bases between them. The CDR3 spells CASSVVEGYTEAFF. The CDR3 DNA follows: TGTGCCAGCAGCGTAGTTGAGGGATACACTGAAGCTTTCTTT.

This rearrangement joins TRBV7-9 to TRBJ2-1; 9 bases are a match to TRBD2. The germline V gene encodes CDR1 SEHNR and CDR2 FQNEAQ (reference sequence). This CDR3 is built from 16 residues. V trimming: 6 bases; J trimming: 5 bases; junction bases outside the gene matches: 11. CDR3 region: CASSSRLAAYHNEQFF. The CDR3 coding sequence is TGTGCCAGCAGTTCCCGACTAGCGGCGTACCACAATGAGCAGTTCTTC.

This chain connects TRBV7-2 to TRBJ1-1; D is perhaps TRBD1 (6 bases). Per germline, CDR1 SGHTA and CDR2 FQGNSA. CDR3 size: 15 residues. Trimming removed 0 bases at V and 1 base at J, with 9 bases between. DNA of the CDR3: TGTGCCAGCAGCTTAGCTTGGACAGCGAACACTGAAGCTTTCTTT. This encodes CASSLAWTANTEAFF.